The 9 T cell receptor beta chains below were found in one sample sequenced in a study of T cells in Graves' hyperthyroidism and ophthalmopathy. Template material for amplifying TCR beta CDR3 regions consisted of RNA transcripts. The HTBI primer set drove a first-round RT-PCR of the TCR CDR3. Via MiXCR, TCRdb re-called the multiplex PCR reads, giving one row per CDR3 protein. The sample holds about 660,000 distinct CDR3 sequences, about 45% seen once. Sequenced: peripheral blood or thyroid tissue (not recorded which). These TCRs come from an adult man with Graves' disease, either hyperthyroidism or ophthalmopathy (not recorded which).

This clonotype showed up just a few times. The V and J genes are TRBV10-2 and TRBJ1-5; 10 nucleotides line up with TRBD1. The CDR3 runs to 15 residues. V shed 5 bases and J 4 bases; nucleotides not matched to a gene: 5. The germline V gene encodes CDR1 WSHSY and CDR2 SAAADI. The CDR3 DNA reads TGCGCCAGCAGTAACGGACAGGGGGGGAATCAGCCCCAGCATTTT. Translation gives CASSNGQGGNQPQHF.

The genes are TRBV2 and TRBJ1-2, with D uncertain. V lost 1 base, J lost 3 bases, and 9 bases lay in between. CDR1 and CDR2 (germline): SNHLY, FYNNEI. The CDR3 contains 14 residues. Here the CDR3 reads CASSEEEGYYGYTF. The CDR3 DNA reads TGTGCCAGCAGTGAAGAGGAGGGATACTATGGCTACACCTTC.

The CDR3 spells CASRTSGSVETQYF. CDR3 coding DNA: TGTGCCAGCAGGACTAGCGGGAGCGTGGAGACCCAGTACTTC. V usage is TRBV7-2 and J usage is TRBJ2-5, with 12 bases lining up with TRBD2. This CDR3 has 14 amino acids. From germline, CDR1 is SGHTA and CDR2 FQGNSA. Trimming at V came to 6 bases and at J to 5 bases, leaving 4 bases not matched to a gene.

V and J are TRBV12-3 or TRBV12-4 and TRBJ1-2; the D gene is possibly TRBD1 (6 bases). The germline V and J ends were trimmed by 6 bases and 0 bases, with 8 bases remaining between them. The CDR3 covers 13 residues. CDR3 amino acids: CASRDRTNYGYTF. CDR3 bases: TGTGCCAGCAGAGACAGGACTAACTATGGCTACACCTTC.

The gene calls are TRBV20-1 and TRBJ2-7; weak D call: TRBD2 (6 bases). This CDR3 has 15 amino acids. Germline V lookup: CDR1 DFQATT, CDR2 SNEGSKA (reference sequence). Trimming cost V 0 bases and J 0 bases, with 12 bases left between them. In DNA form, the CDR3 reads TGCAGTGCTAGAGATCCTTCGGGAGTCTCCTACGAGCAGTACTTC. This encodes CSARDPSGVSYEQYF.

Concerning this clonotype itself: This sequence may be a read error, since a much larger clone differs from it by one base. This chain joins TRBV12-3 or TRBV12-4 and TRBJ1-5; a possible D gene is TRBD1 (5 bases). CDR3 size: 12 residues. The germline V and J ends were trimmed by 4 bases and 6 bases, with 7 bases remaining between them. The DNA of the CDR3 is TGTGCCAGCAGTTCCAGGGCTCAGCCCCAGCATTTT. Amino acid sequence: CASSSRAQPQHF.

This clonotype was detected many times. The chain combines TRBV7-9 with TRBJ1-2, with D uncertain. The CDR3 runs to 12 residues. Trimming stripped 2 bases from V and 1 base from J, with 2 bases between. Germline loops: CDR1 SEHNR, CDR2 FQNEAQ (reference sequence). The DNA for the CDR3 is TGTGCCAGCAGCTTAAATAACTATGGCTACACCTTC. Translation gives CASSLNNYGYTF.

The gene calls are TRBV20-1 and TRBJ2-7, with 9 bases identical to TRBD2. The CDR3 is made up of 15 amino acids. Trimming took 1 base from V and 2 from J; bases not matched to a gene: 6. Germline V gene sequence: CDR1 DFQATT, CDR2 SNEGSKA (reference sequence). CDR3 DNA sequence: TGCAGTGCTAGAGGGCTAGCGGGGCCCGCCTACGAGCAGTACTTC. This sequence encodes CSARGLAGPAYEQYF.

The rearrangement joins TRBV20-1 to TRBJ2-5; 7 positions match TRBD1. Trimming cost V 0 bases and J 4 bases; bases outside gene matches: 5. The CDR3 spans 14 residues. CDR1 is DFQATT and CDR2 is SNEGSKA in the germline V gene (reference sequence). The CDR3 DNA is TGCAGTGCTAGAGATAGACAGGGTATAGAGACCCAGTACTTC. Protein: CSARDRQGIETQYF.